These T cell receptor beta chains were read from a single sample in a study of CD8+ T cells in alopecia areata. Data came from immunoSEQ multiplex PCR; TCRdb stores just in-frame clones and leaves some out. The table shows roughly 170,000 clones, with over 50% occurring only once. Specimen: CD4+ T cells sorted from blood, collected at week 0. The receptors stem from a human donor with alopecia areata. CDR3s leave out the opening cysteine and the closing phenylalanine or tryptophan. Only some rows state a clone size, as once, few, many or a class for expanded clones.

v_gene	j_gene	abundance	CDR3aa
TRBV5-1	TRBJ2-2	once	ASSRTRDRDVGELF
TRBV7-9	TRBJ2-7	NA	ASSEPGHNSYEQY
TRBV2	TRBJ2-5	once	ASSDEVSLVIQY
TRBV29-1	TRBJ1-1	NA	SVVSEQPEAF
TRBV7-2	TRBJ2-2	NA	ASSFGWGQGNTGELF
TRBV7-2	TRBJ2-1	NA	ASSFINYWDEQF
TRBV7-8	TRBJ2-7	NA	ASSPRGSYEQY
TRBV10-2	TRBJ1-1	NA	ASSDVGTGMNTEAF
TRBV7-3	TRBJ1-5	NA	ASSLGRGEPQH
TRBV2	TRBJ2-3	NA	ASRADRGITDTQY
TRBV6-6	TRBJ2-7	NA	ASNQLGLAGAYEQY
TRBV30	TRBJ1-5	NA	AWSRGQNNQPQH
TRBV6-7	TRBJ1-5	once	AGSLARAIGNQPQH
TRBV29-1	TRBJ1-1	few	SVVKGINTEAF
TRBV10-3	TRBJ2-3	NA	AISEQSDTQY
TRBV6-1	TRBJ2-5	few	ASSAGTPQETQY
TRBV5-6	TRBJ2-3	many	ASSLPPGLTDTQY
TRBV5-6	TRBJ1-4	NA	ASSQGLIEKLF
TRBV29-1	TRBJ2-3	NA	SVEGEGATDTQY
TRBV11-2	TRBJ2-3	NA	ASSNPLRRWTQY
TRBV2	TRBJ2-3	NA	ASTVLGGVDTQY
TRBV10-3	TRBJ2-7	NA	AISELNEQY
TRBV6-1	TRBJ1-6	few	ASSEHATIFSPLH
TRBV29-1	TRBJ2-7	NA	SVALLDLSYEQY
TRBV5-1	TRBJ2-7	NA	ASSYRESGEQY
TRBV19	TRBJ2-3	NA	ASSIGGSTDTQY
TRBV29-1	TRBJ1-1	few	SVELRGLNTEAF
TRBV30	TRBJ1-1	NA	AWSVLVRNTEAF
TRBV30	TRBJ1-1	NA	AWTPGGPTEAF
TRBV7-9	TRBJ2-5	NA	ASSFVQNQETQY
TRBV6-1	TRBJ2-5	NA	ASTLQETQY
TRBV5-1	TRBJ2-5	NA	ASRQYQETQY
TRBV6-5	TRBJ1-2	NA	ASSYLGRAFYGYT
TRBV29-1	TRBJ2-1	NA	SVGGTGYNEQF
TRBV13	TRBJ1-2	many	ASSLGSTGYGYT
TRBV7-8	TRBJ2-2	few	ASSQTGSRAGELF
TRBV2	TRBJ2-7	few	ASSEGGLRH
TRBV29-1	TRBJ2-3	NA	SVEGGSDTQY
TRBV25-1	TRBJ2-7	NA	ASRGTASGVGPYEQY
TRBV5-6	TRBJ1-5	NA	ASSLAGTNQPQH
TRBV4-2	TRBJ2-3	NA	ASSPVDGLAGSTDTQY
TRBV30	TRBJ1-2	NA	AWNSQFTYGYT